This T cell receptor (beta chain) was sequenced in a study of OX40 agonist ivuxolimab in advanced cancers. Looking at the study overall: Clinicians treated patients with ivuxolimab, an agonistic anti-OX40 (CD134) antibody. Those enrolled were 82.7% male, with a mean age of about 60 years and ages from roughly 20 to 90. Under the entry rules, prior anti-PD-1, anti-PD-L1 or anti-CTLA-4 therapy was allowed, and more than 35% had some.

The assay was immunoSEQ multiplex PCR, and TCRdb's table has in-frame clones only and misses some. This table has under 100,000 clones, roughly 89% appearing once. This CDR3 comprises 15 residues. V was clipped by 4 bases and J by 3 bases, with 15 bases between them. Looked up from germline, CDR1 is SQVTM and CDR2 is ANQGSEA. Turning to this clone: Its cognate antigen is unknown.

Study-wide findings and caveats: At 0.1 to 3.0 mg/kg, clonal expansion of CD4+ and CD8+ blood T cells had occurred by week 6.

The source of this sequence is an adult with an advanced solid tumor such as melanoma, head and neck, liver or kidney cancer. The chain recombines TRBV29-1 with TRBJ2-2; no clear D. Specimen: CD4+ or CD8+ T cells sorted from blood, collected in a trial of the OX40 agonist ivuxolimab. The CDR3 DNA reads TGCAGCGTTGCTGAAGAGGACCCCCACACCGGGGAGCTGTTTTTT. Translating gives CSVAEEDPHTGELFF.